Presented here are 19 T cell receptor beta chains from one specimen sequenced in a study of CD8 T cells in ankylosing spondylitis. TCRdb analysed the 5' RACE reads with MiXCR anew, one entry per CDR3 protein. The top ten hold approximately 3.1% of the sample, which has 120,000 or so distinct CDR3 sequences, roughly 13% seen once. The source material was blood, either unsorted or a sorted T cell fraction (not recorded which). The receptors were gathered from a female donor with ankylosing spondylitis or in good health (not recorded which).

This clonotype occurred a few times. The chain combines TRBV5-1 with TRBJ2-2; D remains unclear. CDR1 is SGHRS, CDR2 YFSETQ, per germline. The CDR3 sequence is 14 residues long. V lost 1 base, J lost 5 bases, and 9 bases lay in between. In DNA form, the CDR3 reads TGCGCCAGCAGCTTGCCCTCTCAAACCGGGGAGCTGTTTTTT. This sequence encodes CASSLPSQTGELFF.

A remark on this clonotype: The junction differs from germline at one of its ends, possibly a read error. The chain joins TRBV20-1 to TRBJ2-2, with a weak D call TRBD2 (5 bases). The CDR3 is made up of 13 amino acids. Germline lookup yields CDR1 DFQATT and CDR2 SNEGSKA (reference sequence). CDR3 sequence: CSAGETTTGELFF. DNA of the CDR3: TGCAGTGCTGGAGAGACTACCACCGGGGAGCTGTTTTTT.

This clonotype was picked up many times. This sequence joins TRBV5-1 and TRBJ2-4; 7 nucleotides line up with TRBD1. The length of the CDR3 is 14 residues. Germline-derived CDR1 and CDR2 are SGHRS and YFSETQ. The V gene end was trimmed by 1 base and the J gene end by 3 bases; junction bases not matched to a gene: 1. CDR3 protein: CASSLTGDKNIQYF. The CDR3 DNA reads TGCGCCAGCAGCTTGACAGGGGACAAAAACATTCAGTACTTC.

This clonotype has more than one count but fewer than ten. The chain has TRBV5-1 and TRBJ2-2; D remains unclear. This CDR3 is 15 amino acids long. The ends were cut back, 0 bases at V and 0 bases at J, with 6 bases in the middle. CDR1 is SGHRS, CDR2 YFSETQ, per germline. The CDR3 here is CASSLGPPNTGELFF. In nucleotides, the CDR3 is TGCGCCAGCAGCTTGGGGCCCCCGAACACCGGGGAGCTGTTTTTT.

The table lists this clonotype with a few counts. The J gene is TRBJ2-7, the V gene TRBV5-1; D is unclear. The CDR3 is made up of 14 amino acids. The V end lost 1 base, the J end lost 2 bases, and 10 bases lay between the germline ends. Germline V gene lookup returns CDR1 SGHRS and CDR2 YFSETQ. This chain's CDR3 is CASSLSPQTYEQYF. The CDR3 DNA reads TGCGCCAGCAGCTTGTCACCGCAGACCTACGAGCAGTACTTC.

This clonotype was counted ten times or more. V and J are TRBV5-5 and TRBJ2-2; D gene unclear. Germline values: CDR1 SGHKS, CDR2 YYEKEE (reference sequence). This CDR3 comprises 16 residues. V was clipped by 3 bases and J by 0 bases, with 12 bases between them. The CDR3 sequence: CASSSGRVANTGELFF. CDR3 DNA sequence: TGTGCCAGCAGCTCAGGACGGGTCGCGAACACCGGGGAGCTGTTTTTT.

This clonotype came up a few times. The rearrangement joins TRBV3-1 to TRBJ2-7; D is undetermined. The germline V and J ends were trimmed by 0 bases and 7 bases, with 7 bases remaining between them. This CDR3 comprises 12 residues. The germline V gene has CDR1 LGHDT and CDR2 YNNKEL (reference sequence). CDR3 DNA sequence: TGTGCCAGCAGCCAAGACGTGAGGGAGCAGTACTTC. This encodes CASSQDVREQYF.

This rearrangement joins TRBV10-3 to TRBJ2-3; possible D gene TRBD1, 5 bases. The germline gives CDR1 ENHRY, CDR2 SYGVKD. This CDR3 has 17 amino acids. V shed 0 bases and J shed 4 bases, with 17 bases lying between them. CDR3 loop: CAISESKGQGRADTQYF. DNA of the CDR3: TGTGCCATCAGTGAGTCGAAGGGTCAGGGTCGCGCAGATACGCAGTATTTT.

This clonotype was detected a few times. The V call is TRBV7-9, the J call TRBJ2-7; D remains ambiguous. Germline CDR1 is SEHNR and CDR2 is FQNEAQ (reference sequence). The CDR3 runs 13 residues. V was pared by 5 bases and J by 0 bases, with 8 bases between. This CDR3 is CASSKRNSYEQYF. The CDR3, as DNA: TGTGCCAGCAGCAAACGTAACTCCTACGAGCAGTACTTC.

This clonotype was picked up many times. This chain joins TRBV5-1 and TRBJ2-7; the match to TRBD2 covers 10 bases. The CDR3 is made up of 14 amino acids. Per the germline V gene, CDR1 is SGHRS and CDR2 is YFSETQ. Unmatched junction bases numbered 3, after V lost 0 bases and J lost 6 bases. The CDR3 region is CASSLAQRGGEQYF. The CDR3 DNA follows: TGCGCCAGCAGCTTGGCCCAGCGGGGGGGCGAGCAGTACTTC.

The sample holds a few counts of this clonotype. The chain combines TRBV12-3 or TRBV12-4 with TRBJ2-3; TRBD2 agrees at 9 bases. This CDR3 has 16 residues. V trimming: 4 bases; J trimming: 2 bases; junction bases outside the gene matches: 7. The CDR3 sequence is CASSSPSGETTDTQYF. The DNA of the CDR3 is TGTGCCAGCAGTTCCCCTAGCGGGGAGACCACAGATACGCAGTATTTT.

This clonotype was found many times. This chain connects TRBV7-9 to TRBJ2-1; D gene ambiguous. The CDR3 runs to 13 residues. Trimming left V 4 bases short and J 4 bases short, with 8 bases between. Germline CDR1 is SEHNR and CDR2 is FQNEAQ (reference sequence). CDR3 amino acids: CASSWWGYNEQFF. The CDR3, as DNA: TGTGCCAGCAGCTGGTGGGGTTACAATGAGCAGTTCTTC.

The CDR3 spells CASSAGDTQYF. The DNA of the CDR3 is TGTGCCAGCAGCGCCGGGGATACGCAGTATTTT. V gene TRBV7-3 combines with J gene TRBJ2-3, with unresolved D. This CDR3 has 11 residues. Looked up from germline, CDR1 is SGHTA and CDR2 is FQGTGA. The ends were cut back, 5 bases at V and 6 bases at J, with 6 bases in the middle.

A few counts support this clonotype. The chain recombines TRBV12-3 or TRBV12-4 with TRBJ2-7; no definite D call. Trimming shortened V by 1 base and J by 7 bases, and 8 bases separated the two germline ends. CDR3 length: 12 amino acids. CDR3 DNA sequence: TGTGCCAGCAGTTTAGGAGTGGGAGAGCAGTACTTC. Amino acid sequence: CASSLGVGEQYF.

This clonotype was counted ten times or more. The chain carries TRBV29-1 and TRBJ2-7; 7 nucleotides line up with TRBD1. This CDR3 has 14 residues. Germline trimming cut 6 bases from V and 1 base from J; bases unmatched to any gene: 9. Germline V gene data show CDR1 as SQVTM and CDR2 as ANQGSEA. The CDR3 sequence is CSVGGRQGSYEQYF. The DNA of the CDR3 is TGCAGCGTCGGTGGACGACAGGGTTCCTACGAGCAGTACTTC.

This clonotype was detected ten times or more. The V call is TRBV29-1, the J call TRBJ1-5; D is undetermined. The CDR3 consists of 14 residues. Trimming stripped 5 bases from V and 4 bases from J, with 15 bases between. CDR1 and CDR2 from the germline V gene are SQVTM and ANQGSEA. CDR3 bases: TGCAGCGTTCGGACGGCAGACCGGAATCAGCCCCAGCATTTT. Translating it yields CSVRTADRNQPQHF.

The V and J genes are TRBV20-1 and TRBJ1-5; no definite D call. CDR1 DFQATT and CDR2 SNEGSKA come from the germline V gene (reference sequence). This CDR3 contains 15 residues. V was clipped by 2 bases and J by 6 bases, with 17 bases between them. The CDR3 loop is CSARKDPGLSQPQHF. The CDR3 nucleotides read TGCAGTGCTAGAAAGGATCCTGGGTTGAGTCAGCCCCAGCATTTT.

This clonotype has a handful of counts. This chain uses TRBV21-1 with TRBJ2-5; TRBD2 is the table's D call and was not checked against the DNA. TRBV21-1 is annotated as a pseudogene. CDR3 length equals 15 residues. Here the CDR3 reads CASSIRAGSQETQYF. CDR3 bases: TGTGCCAGCAGCATACGAGCGGGGTCCCAAGAGACCCAGTACTTC.

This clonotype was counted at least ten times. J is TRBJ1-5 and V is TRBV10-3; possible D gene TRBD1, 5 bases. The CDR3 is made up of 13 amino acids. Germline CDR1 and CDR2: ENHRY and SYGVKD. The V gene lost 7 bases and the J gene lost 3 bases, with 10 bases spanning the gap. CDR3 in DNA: TGTGCCATCAAACAGGAGAACAATCAGCCCCAGCATTTT. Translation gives CAIKQENNQPQHF.